Below, 18 T cell receptor beta chains from the same sample are listed, as sequenced in a study of blood T cell repertoires in COVID-19. Data came from immunoSEQ multiplex PCR; TCRdb stores just in-frame clones and leaves some out. The sample consists of some 300,000 clones, roughly nine tenths of them appearing once. Material for sequencing was PBMCs or T cells enriched from blood (not recorded which). These receptors were collected from a woman in her thirties who had recovered from COVID-19.

The rearrangement links TRBV14 to TRBJ1-2; D not resolved. Trimming pared 1 base from V and 3 bases from J, leaving 9 bases between. CDR1 is SGHDN and CDR2 is FVKESK in the germline V gene. This CDR3 has 14 residues. This chain's CDR3 is CASSQGPVYYGYTF. The DNA of the CDR3 is TGTGCCAGCAGCCAAGGTCCGGTTTACTATGGCTACACCTTC.

The rearrangement uses TRBV12-3 or TRBV12-4 and TRBJ1-2; 8 bases match TRBD1. With 3 bases clipped from V and 11 bases from J, the junction kept 8 bases outside the gene matches. The CDR3 extends over 13 amino acids. The CDR3 spells CASSLTGAGEYTF. In DNA, the CDR3 is TGTGCCAGCAGTTTGACAGGGGCCGGAGAATACACCTTC.

The rearrangement uses TRBV6-5 and TRBJ2-5; 8 nucleotides align to TRBD2. V lost 6 bases and J lost 4; bases outside the gene matches: 7. From germline, CDR1 is MNHEY and CDR2 SVGAGI. This CDR3 comprises 14 residues. The CDR3 loop reads CASRAGGSGETQYF. Written as DNA, the CDR3 is TGTGCCAGCAGGGCGGGGGGTAGTGGAGAGACCCAGTACTTC.

The chain combines TRBV6-5 with TRBJ1-4, with D possibly being TRBD1 (5 bases). V lost 8 bases and J 7 bases, leaving 20 bases between the germline ends. Germline values: CDR1 MNHEY, CDR2 SVGAGI. The CDR3 totals 15 residues. The CDR3 here is CASRTARVVLEKLFF. DNA for the CDR3: TGTGCCAGCCGAACCGCCAGGGTGGTCCTTGAAAAACTGTTTTTT.

This clone is a singleton in its sample. The chain uses TRBV9 and TRBJ1-4; D remains ambiguous. V was cut by 5 bases and J by 8 bases, with 16 bases left in between. Germline V CDR1 and CDR2: SGDLS, YYNGEE. There are 14 residues in the CDR3. CDR3 nucleotides: TGTGCCAGCAGTGAGAGGGCGAGTAGCGAAAAACTGTTTTTT. Its translation is CASSERASSEKLFF. Variable domain in full (rest from reference TRBV9 and TRBJ1-4): DSGVTQTPKHLITATGQRVTLRCSPRSGDLSVYWYQQSLDQGLQFLIQYYNGEERAKGNILERFSAQQFPDLHSELNLSSLELGDSALYFCASSERASSEKLFFGSGTQLSVL.

V usage is TRBV30 and J usage is TRBJ2-5; D could derive from TRBD1 or TRBD2 (5 bases each). V was clipped by 5 bases and J by 5 bases, with 15 bases between them. Germline V CDR1 and CDR2: GTSNPN, SVGIG (reference sequence). This CDR3 has 13 amino acids. CDR3 loop: CAWGTRVRETQYF. Here the CDR3 DNA reads TGTGCCTGGGGGACCAGGGTGCGGGAGACCCAGTACTTC.

The chain couples TRBV10-3 to TRBJ1-3, with TRBD1 matching 8 bases. Losses at the gene ends were 4 bases for V and 2 bases for J; bases not matched to a gene: 7. CDR3 length equals 16 residues. Germline V gene lookup returns CDR1 ENHRY and CDR2 SYGVKD. CDR3: CAISVTGRGPGNTIYF. CDR3 DNA: TGTGCCATCAGTGTGACGGGCAGGGGGCCTGGAAACACCATATATTTT.

This clone turned up a few times. The chain links TRBV27 to TRBJ1-1; D not certain. Deletions cut 4 bases from V and 4 bases from J, with 16 bases between. Germline V gives CDR1 MNHEY, CDR2 SMNVEV (reference sequence). The CDR3 extends over 15 amino acids. For the CDR3, the DNA is TGTGCCAGCAGTTCCCTAGGGAGTGTGGGCACTGAAGCTTTCTTT. Translating it yields CASSSLGSVGTEAFF.

The gene calls are TRBV4-1 and TRBJ2-7, with 7 positions matching TRBD2. Germline-derived CDR1 and CDR2 are MGHRA and YSYEKL. With 4 bases clipped from V and 3 bases from J, the junction kept 3 bases outside the gene matches. The CDR3 sequence is 13 residues long. The CDR3 spells CASSLQRGYEQYF. CDR3 sequence (DNA): TGCGCCAGCAGCCTACAGCGGGGCTACGAGCAGTACTTC.

For this clone: This sample includes further DNA sequences coding for the same CDR3. This chain joins TRBV7-8 and TRBJ1-6, with TRBD1 identical over 9 bases. The germline gives CDR1 SGHVS, CDR2 FQNEAQ. The CDR3 covers 14 residues. Losses at the gene ends were 5 bases for V and 6 bases for J; bases not matched to a gene: 2. The CDR3 DNA reads as TGTGCCAGCAGCCTGGACAGGGGTAATTCACCCCTCCACTTT. Its protein is CASSLDRGNSPLHF.

The genes are TRBV30 and TRBJ1-4, with 8 bases aligning to TRBD1. Trimming cost V 5 bases and J 8 bases; bases outside gene matches: 10. Germline V CDR1 and CDR2: GTSNPN, SVGIG (reference sequence). The CDR3 sequence is 14 residues long. The CDR3 reads CAWGYGTGREKLFF. CDR3 nucleotides: TGTGCCTGGGGATACGGGACAGGACGCGAAAAACTGTTTTTT.

This chain links TRBV11-1 with TRBJ2-1; the D is unclear. Trimming stripped 5 bases from V and 2 bases from J, with 10 bases between. This CDR3 has 14 amino acids. Germline-derived CDR1 and CDR2 are SGHAT and FQDESV (reference sequence). The CDR3 nucleotides are TGTGCCAGCAGCCCCGACTTCGCCTACAATGAGCAGTTCTTC. Residues: CASSPDFAYNEQFF. The full variable domain, in which reference TRBV11-1 and TRBJ2-1 provide the parts outside the CDR3, is EAEVAQSPRYKITEKSQAVAFWCDPISGHATLYWYRQILGQGPELLVQFQDESVVDDSQLPKDRFSAERLKGVDSTLKIQPAELGDSAMYLCASSPDFAYNEQFFGPGTRLTVL.

This clone was seen a single time. This chain connects TRBV19 to TRBJ1-5; D unclear. Germline assignment: CDR1 LNHDA and CDR2 SQIVND (reference sequence). The CDR3 spans 16 residues. V gave up 3 bases and J gave up 2 bases, with 14 bases separating them. The CDR3 bases are TGTGCCAGTAGTATCCGGGGATCTCGGGGCAATCAGCCCCAGCATTTT. Translating it yields CASSIRGSRGNQPQHF. Drawing the rest from reference TRBV19 and TRBJ1-5, the complete variable domain is DGGITQSPKYLFRKEGQNVTLSCEQNLNHDAMYWYRQDPGQGLRLIYYSQIVNDFQKGDIAEGYSVSREKKESFPLTVTSAQKNPTAFYLCASSIRGSRGNQPQHFGDGTRLSIL.

The V and J genes are TRBV10-2 and TRBJ2-2; a possible D gene is TRBD1 (5 bases). Germline loops: CDR1 WSHSY, CDR2 SAAADI. The V and J ends lost 4 bases and 0 bases respectively, with 9 bases between them. The CDR3 spans 15 residues. In DNA form, the CDR3 reads TGCGCCAGCAGTGGGGGCCCGGCGAACACCGGGGAGCTGTTTTTT. Translating gives CASSGGPANTGELFF.

The rearrangement uses TRBV19 and TRBJ1-5, with a possible D match to TRBD1 (5 bases). The CDR3 sequence is 15 residues long. With 3 bases removed from V and 6 bases from J, the gap between germline ends came to 15 bases. CDR1 is LNHDA, CDR2 SQIVND, per germline (reference sequence). CDR3 bases: TGTGCCAGTAGTATTGTAGGGCAGGGCAGTCAGCCCCAGCATTTT. Amino acid sequence: CASSIVGQGSQPQHF. Using reference TRBV19 and TRBJ1-5 for the parts outside the CDR3, the full variable domain is DGGITQSPKYLFRKEGQNVTLSCEQNLNHDAMYWYRQDPGQGLRLIYYSQIVNDFQKGDIAEGYSVSREKKESFPLTVTSAQKNPTAFYLCASSIVGQGSQPQHFGDGTRLSIL.

The genes are TRBV5-6 and TRBJ2-5; 7 nucleotides match TRBD1. Trimming removed 4 bases from V and 2 bases from J; junction bases left unmatched: 14. The germline CDR1 and CDR2 sequences are SGHDT and YYEEEE. CDR3 length: 17 residues. The CDR3 is CASSRLQGSASQETQYF. In DNA, the CDR3 is TGTGCCAGCAGCAGATTACAGGGGTCCGCATCTCAAGAGACCCAGTACTTC.

The chain employs TRBV2 and TRBJ1-2; D remains ambiguous. The CDR3 length is 15 residues. Germline V CDR1 and CDR2: SNHLY, FYNNEI. V dropped 6 bases and J dropped 4 bases, with 18 bases sitting between them. CDR3 bases: TGTGCCAGCAGCCAAGAAGCTACAGTCAGCTATGGCTACACCTTC. It yields the protein CASSQEATVSYGYTF.

This chain joins TRBV29-1 and TRBJ1-2; D ambiguous. The CDR3 is 10 amino acids. Trimming took off 4 bases at V and 6 bases at J, with 6 bases between the two ends. The V gene's germline CDR1 is SQVTM and CDR2 ANQGSEA. CDR3 loop: CSVAADGYTF. The CDR3 nucleotides read TGCAGCGTTGCGGCGGATGGCTACACCTTC.